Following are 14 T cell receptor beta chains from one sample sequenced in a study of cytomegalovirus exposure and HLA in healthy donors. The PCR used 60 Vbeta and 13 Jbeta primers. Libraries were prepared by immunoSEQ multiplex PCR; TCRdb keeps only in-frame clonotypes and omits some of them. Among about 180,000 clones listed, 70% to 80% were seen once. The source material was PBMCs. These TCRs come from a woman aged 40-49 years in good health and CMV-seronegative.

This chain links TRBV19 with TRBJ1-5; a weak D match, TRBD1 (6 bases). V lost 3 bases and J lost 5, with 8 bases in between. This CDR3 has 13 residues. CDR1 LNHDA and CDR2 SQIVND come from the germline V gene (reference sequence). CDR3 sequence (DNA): TGTGCCAGTAGTATCAGGGGAGATCAGCCCCAGCATTTT. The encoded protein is CASSIRGDQPQHF.

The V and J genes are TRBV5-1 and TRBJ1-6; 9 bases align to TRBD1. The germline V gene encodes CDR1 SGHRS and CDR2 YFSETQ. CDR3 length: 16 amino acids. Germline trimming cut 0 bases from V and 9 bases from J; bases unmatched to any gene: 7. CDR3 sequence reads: CASSLAEGQGSSPLHF. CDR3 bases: TGCGCCAGCAGCTTGGCCGAAGGACAGGGGTCTTCACCCCTCCACTTT.

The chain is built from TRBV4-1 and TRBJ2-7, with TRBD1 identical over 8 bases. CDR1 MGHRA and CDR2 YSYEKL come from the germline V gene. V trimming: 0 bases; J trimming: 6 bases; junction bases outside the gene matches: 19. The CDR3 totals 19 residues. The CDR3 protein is CASSQERGTGKNIGPEQYF. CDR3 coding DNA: TGCGCCAGCAGCCAAGAGAGAGGGACAGGAAAAAACATAGGCCCCGAGCAGTACTTC.

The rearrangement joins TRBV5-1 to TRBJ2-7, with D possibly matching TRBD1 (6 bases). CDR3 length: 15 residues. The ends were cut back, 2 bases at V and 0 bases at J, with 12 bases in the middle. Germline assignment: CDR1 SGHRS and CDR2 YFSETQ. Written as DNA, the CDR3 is TGCGCCAGCAGCTTTTTCGGACAGTTCTCCTACGAGCAGTACTTC. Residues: CASSFFGQFSYEQYF.

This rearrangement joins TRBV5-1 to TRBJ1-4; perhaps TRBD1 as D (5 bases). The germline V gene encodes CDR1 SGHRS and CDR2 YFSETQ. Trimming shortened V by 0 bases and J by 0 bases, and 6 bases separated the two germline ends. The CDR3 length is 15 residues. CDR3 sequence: CASSLGTTTNEKLFF. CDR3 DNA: TGCGCCAGCAGCTTGGGGACAACAACTAATGAAAAACTGTTTTTT.

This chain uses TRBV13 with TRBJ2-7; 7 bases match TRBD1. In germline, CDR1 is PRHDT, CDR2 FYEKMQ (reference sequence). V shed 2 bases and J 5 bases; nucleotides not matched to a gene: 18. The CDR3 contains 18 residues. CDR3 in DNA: TGTGCCAGCAGCTTACGGTCCGCGTTTACAGGGGTGGTGAACGAGCAGTACTTC. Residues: CASSLRSAFTGVVNEQYF.

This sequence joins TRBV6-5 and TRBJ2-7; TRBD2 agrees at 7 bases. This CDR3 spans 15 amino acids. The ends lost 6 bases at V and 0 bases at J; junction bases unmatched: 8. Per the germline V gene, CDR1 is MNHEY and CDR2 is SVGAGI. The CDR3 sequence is CASRGLSGNSYEQYF. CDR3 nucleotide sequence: TGTGCCAGCAGGGGACTAAGCGGTAACTCCTACGAGCAGTACTTC.

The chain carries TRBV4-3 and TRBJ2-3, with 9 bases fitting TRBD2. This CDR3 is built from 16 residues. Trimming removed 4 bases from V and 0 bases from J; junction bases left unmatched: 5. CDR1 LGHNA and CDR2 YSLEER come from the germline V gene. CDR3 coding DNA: TGCGCCAGCAGCCGTGCGGGAGGGCCGAGCACAGATACGCAGTATTTT. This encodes CASSRAGGPSTDTQYF.

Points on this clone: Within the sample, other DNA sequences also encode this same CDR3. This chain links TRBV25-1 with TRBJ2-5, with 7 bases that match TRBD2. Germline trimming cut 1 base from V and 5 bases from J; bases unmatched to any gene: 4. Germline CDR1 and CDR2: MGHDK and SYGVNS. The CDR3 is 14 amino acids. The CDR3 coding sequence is TGTGCCAGCAGTGAATCGGGGGGTTGGGAGACCCAGTACTTC. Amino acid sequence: CASSESGGWETQYF.

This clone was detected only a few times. CDR3 amino acids: CASSYPGQGDGEQYF. DNA of the CDR3: TGTGCCAGCAGTTACCCGGGTCAGGGGGATGGGGAGCAGTACTTC. The chain joins TRBV6-5 to TRBJ2-7; TRBD1 agrees at 7 bases. Germline assignment: CDR1 MNHEY and CDR2 SVGAGI. The CDR3 sequence is 15 residues long. V lost 2 bases and J lost 7; bases outside the gene matches: 11.

The DNA for the CDR3 is TGCGCCAGCACCCAAGACGGGGAGTCGGATACGCAGTATTTT. It specifies CASTQDGESDTQYF. The chain couples TRBV5-1 to TRBJ2-3, with D possibly TRBD2 on 5 matching bases. Trimming took 6 bases from V and 6 from J, leaving 17 bases between them. CDR3 length: 14 amino acids. Germline V gene sequence: CDR1 SGHRS, CDR2 YFSETQ.

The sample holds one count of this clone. The CDR3 is CASSSRRVDTGELFF. As DNA, the CDR3 is TGTGCCAGCAGCTCCCGCAGGGTCGACACCGGGGAGCTGTTTTTT. This chain links TRBV9 with TRBJ2-2; D may be TRBD1 (5 bases). The CDR3 extends over 15 amino acids. Germline CDR1 and CDR2: SGDLS and YYNGEE. Trimming removed 4 bases from V and 3 bases from J, with 13 bases in between.

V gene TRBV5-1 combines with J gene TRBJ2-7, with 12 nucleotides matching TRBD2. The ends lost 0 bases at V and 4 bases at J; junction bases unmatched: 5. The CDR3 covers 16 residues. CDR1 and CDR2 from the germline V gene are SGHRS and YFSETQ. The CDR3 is CASSLARLAGDYEQYF. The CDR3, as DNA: TGCGCCAGCAGCTTGGCCCGACTAGCGGGGGATTACGAGCAGTACTTC. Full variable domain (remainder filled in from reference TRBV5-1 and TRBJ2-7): KAGVTQTPRYLIKTRGQQVTLSCSPISGHRSVSWYQQTPGQGLQFLFEYFSETQRNKGNFPGRFSGRQFSNSRSEMNVSTLELGDSALYLCASSLARLAGDYEQYFGPGTRLTVT.

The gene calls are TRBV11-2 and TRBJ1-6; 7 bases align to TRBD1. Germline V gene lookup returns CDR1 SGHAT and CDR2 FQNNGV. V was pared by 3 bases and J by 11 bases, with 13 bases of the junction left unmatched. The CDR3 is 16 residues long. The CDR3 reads CASSLEGTAIRTPLHF. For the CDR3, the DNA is TGTGCCAGCAGCTTGGAAGGGACAGCCATCCGGACACCCCTCCACTTT.